Presented here are 16 T cell receptor beta chains from one specimen sequenced in a study of blood T cell repertoires in COVID-19. TCRdb's copy holds only in-frame clones and misses some; the assay was immunoSEQ multiplex PCR. The data hold 200,000 to 300,000 clones, with 75% to 90% observed a single time. Sequencing input: peripheral blood. The receptors originated from a man aged 55 to 70 who had recovered from COVID-19.

This clone was found once. This sequence joins TRBV7-2 and TRBJ1-2; D possibly corresponds to TRBD1 (5 bases). The CDR3 totals 15 residues. The germline V and J ends were trimmed by 1 base and 4 bases, with 13 bases remaining between them. Germline CDR1 reads SGHTA; CDR2 reads FQGNSA. DNA for the CDR3: TGTGCCAGCAGCTTAGGGGCAGGGAGGACCTATGGCTACACCTTC. Its protein product is CASSLGAGRTYGYTF.

The V call is TRBV4-2, the J call TRBJ2-3; possibly TRBD2 for D (7 bases). Germline loops: CDR1 LGHNA, CDR2 YNFKEQ. Trimming removed 6 bases from V and 5 bases from J, with 9 bases in between. The CDR3 is 12 amino acids. CDR3 loop: CASRGGGDTQYF. The CDR3 coding sequence is TGTGCCAGCAGGGGAGGGGGAGATACGCAGTATTTT.

This chain joins TRBV5-1 and TRBJ2-5; TRBD1 might be the D (5 bases). The CDR3 is 15 residues long. V was trimmed by 2 bases and J by 1 base, leaving 12 bases between them. CDR1 is SGHRS, CDR2 YFSETQ, per germline. The CDR3 nucleotides read TGCGCCAGCAGCTTTGGACCAGGGCCCCAAGAGACCCAGTACTTC. Amino acid sequence: CASSFGPGPQETQYF. The full variable domain, completed using reference TRBV5-1 and TRBJ2-5, is KAGVTQTPRYLIKTRGQQVTLSCSPISGHRSVSWYQQTPGQGLQFLFEYFSETQRNKGNFPGRFSGRQFSNSRSEMNVSTLELGDSALYLCASSFGPGPQETQYFGPGTRLLVL.

The chain recombines TRBV19 with TRBJ1-2; D uncertain. The CDR3 consists of 14 residues. Trimming removed 5 bases at V and 5 bases at J, with 15 bases between. Per germline, CDR1 LNHDA and CDR2 SQIVND (reference sequence). The CDR3 reads CASSPNREGYGYTF. The CDR3 coding sequence is TGTGCCAGTAGTCCCAATCGCGAGGGTTATGGCTACACCTTC.

V and J are TRBV5-6 and TRBJ2-5; 9 nucleotides align to TRBD1. Germline assignment: CDR1 SGHDT and CDR2 YYEEEE. This CDR3 contains 16 residues. The trim removed 3 bases at V and 4 bases at J, leaving 10 bases unmatched. The CDR3 sequence: CASSWGDRAMLETQYF. CDR3 coding DNA: TGTGCCAGCAGCTGGGGGGACAGGGCTATGTTAGAGACCCAGTACTTC.

The rearrangement uses TRBV5-6 and TRBJ2-1, with 8 bases identical to TRBD2. V was pared by 0 bases and J by 5 bases, with 7 bases of the junction left unmatched. This CDR3 spans 16 amino acids. Per the germline V gene, CDR1 is SGHDT and CDR2 is YYEEEE. The DNA for the CDR3 is TGTGCCAGCAGCTTGGTGGTCAGCGGGGGTCACAATGAGCAGTTCTTC. This sequence encodes CASSLVVSGGHNEQFF.

The chain employs TRBV19 and TRBJ1-2; D uncertain. The CDR3 sequence is 14 residues long. The V end lost 3 bases, the J end lost 0 bases, and 8 bases lay between the germline ends. The germline gives CDR1 LNHDA, CDR2 SQIVND (reference sequence). The CDR3 sequence: CASSIGPTNYGYTF. The CDR3 region has the DNA TGTGCCAGTAGTATTGGCCCGACTAACTATGGCTACACCTTC. The full variable domain, with the rest looked up from reference TRBV19 and TRBJ1-2, is DGGITQSPKYLFRKEGQNVTLSCEQNLNHDAMYWYRQDPGQGLRLIYYSQIVNDFQKGDIAEGYSVSREKKESFPLTVTSAQKNPTAFYLCASSIGPTNYGYTFGSGTRLTVV.

The rearrangement links TRBV5-1 to TRBJ2-3, with D perhaps TRBD2 (5 bases). The ends were cut back, 4 bases at V and 1 base at J, with 10 bases in the middle. CDR3 length: 14 residues. Germline lookup yields CDR1 SGHRS and CDR2 YFSETQ. CDR3 bases: TGCGCCAGCAGCCGGGGAGAGGGCACAGATACGCAGTATTTT. This translates into CASSRGEGTDTQYF.

The sample holds one count of this clone. The chain couples TRBV18 to TRBJ2-1, with a tentative D call TRBD2 (5 bases). The CDR3 spans 12 residues. Looked up from germline, CDR1 is KGHSH and CDR2 is LQKENI. V was shortened by 1 base and J by 9 bases, with 7 bases between the two germline ends. The CDR3 DNA follows: TGTGCCAGCTCACCACGTGAGGGTGAGCAGTTCTTC. Protein product: CASSPREGEQFF. Full variable domain (rest looked up from reference TRBV18 and TRBJ2-1): NAGVMQNPRHLVRRRGQEARLRCSPMKGHSHVYWYRQLPEEGLKFMVYLQKENIIDESGMPKERFSAEFPKEGPSILRIQQVVRGDSAAYFCASSPREGEQFFGPGTRLTVL.

This clone was counted a few times. The CDR3 protein is CASSSKRTGGGEKLFF. The CDR3 coding sequence is TGTGCCAGCAGCTCAAAACGAACAGGGGGAGGAGAAAAACTGTTTTTT. The rearrangement links TRBV7-9 to TRBJ1-4, with 8 positions matching TRBD1. This CDR3 has 16 residues. V trimming: 4 bases; J trimming: 8 bases; junction bases outside the gene matches: 12. Germline V gene lookup returns CDR1 SEHNR and CDR2 FQNEAQ (reference sequence).

This chain uses TRBV7-9 with TRBJ2-1, with 12 bases identical to TRBD1. Per the germline V gene, CDR1 is SEHNR and CDR2 is FQNEAQ (reference sequence). V lost 2 bases and J lost 7; bases outside the gene matches: 12. This CDR3 has 18 amino acids. The CDR3 region has the DNA TGTGCCAGCAGCTTATTGTTTCGGGGACAGGGGGCTTGGAATGAGCAGTTCTTC. This codes for CASSLLFRGQGAWNEQFF.

This clone was picked up a small number of times. The chain combines TRBV6-1 with TRBJ1-2; possibly TRBD1 for D (6 bases). Germline V gene sequence: CDR1 MNHNS, CDR2 SASEGT. V was shortened by 2 bases and J by 7 bases, with 20 bases between the two germline ends. The CDR3 spans 16 residues. This CDR3 is CASSEPRTGTSGGYTF. For the CDR3, the DNA is TGTGCCAGCAGTGAACCCCGGACCGGGACATCGGGTGGCTACACCTTC.

The count of this clone is one. The rearrangement joins TRBV2 to TRBJ1-6; 9 bases line up with TRBD1. The V gene's germline CDR1 is SNHLY and CDR2 FYNNEI. V gave up 6 bases and J gave up 6 bases; unmatched junction bases: 6. The CDR3 extends over 15 amino acids. CDR3 loop: CASRTDRGANSPLHF. The CDR3 nucleotides are TGTGCCAGCAGGACGGACAGGGGTGCTAATTCACCCCTCCACTTT. The entire variable domain, with the rest obtained from reference TRBV2 and TRBJ1-6, is as follows: EPEVTQTPSHQVTQMGQEVILRCVPISNHLYFYWYRQILGQKVEFLVSFYNNEISEKSEIFDDQFSVERPDGSNFTLKIRSTKLEDSAMYFCASRTDRGANSPLHFGNGTRLTVT.

This chain uses TRBV3-1 (or the pseudogene TRBV3-2) with TRBJ2-7, with TRBD2 matching 10 bases. The ends lost 6 bases at V and 12 bases at J; junction bases unmatched: 14. Germline V CDR1 and CDR2: LGHDT, YNNKEL (reference sequence). CDR3 length: 14 residues. The CDR3 DNA is TGTGCCAGCAGACAAAGCGGGGGGGGGACTCCCCCGTACTTC. Encoded protein: CASRQSGGGTPPYF.

This rearrangement joins TRBV6-5 to TRBJ2-2; D unresolved. Trimming shortened V by 6 bases and J by 4 bases, and 6 bases separated the two germline ends. The CDR3 runs to 12 residues. Per germline, CDR1 MNHEY and CDR2 SVGAGI. The CDR3 DNA sequence: TGTGCCAGCAGATACCTCACCGGGGAGCTGTTTTTT. Translation gives CASRYLTGELFF.

V and J are TRBV5-4 and TRBJ2-7; TRBD2 is a possible D gene (6 bases). Trimming cost V 9 bases and J 5 bases, with 18 bases left between them. Germline V CDR1 and CDR2: SGHNT, YYREEE (reference sequence). The CDR3 sequence is 13 residues long. Written as DNA, the CDR3 is TGTGCCACCCTGGGGCAGGGCGGGAACGAGCAGTACTTC. It encodes CATLGQGGNEQYF.